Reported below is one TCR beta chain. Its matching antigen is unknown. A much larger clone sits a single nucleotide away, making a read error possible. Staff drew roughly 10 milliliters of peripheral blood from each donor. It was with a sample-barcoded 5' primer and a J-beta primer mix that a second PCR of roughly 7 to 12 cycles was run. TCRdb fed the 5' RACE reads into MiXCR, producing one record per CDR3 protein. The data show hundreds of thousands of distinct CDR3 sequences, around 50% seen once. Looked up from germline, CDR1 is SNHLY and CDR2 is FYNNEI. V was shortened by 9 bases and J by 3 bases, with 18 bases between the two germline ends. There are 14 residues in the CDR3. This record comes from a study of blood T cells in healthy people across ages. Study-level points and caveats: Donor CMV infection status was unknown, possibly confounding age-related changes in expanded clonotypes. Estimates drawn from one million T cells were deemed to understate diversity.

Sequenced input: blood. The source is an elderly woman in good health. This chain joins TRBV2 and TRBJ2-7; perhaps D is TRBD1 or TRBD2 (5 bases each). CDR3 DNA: TGTGCCAGACGAAAGACGTGGGGGTTCTACGAGCAGTACTTC. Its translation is CARRKTWGFYEQYF.